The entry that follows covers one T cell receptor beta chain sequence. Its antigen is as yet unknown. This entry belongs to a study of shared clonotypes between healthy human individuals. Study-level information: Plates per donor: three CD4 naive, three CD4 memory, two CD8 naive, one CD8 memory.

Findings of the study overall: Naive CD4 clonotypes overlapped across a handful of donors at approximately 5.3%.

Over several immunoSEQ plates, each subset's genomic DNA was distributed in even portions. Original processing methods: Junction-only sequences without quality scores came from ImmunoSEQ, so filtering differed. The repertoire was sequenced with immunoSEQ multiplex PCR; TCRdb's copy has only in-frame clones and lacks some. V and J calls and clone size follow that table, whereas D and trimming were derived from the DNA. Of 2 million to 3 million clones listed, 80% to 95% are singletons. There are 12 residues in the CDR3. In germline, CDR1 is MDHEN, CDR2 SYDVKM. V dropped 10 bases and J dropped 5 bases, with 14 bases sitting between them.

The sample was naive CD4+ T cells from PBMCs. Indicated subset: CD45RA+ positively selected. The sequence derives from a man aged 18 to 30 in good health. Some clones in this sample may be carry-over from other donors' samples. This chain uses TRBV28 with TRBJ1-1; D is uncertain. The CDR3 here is CAIERGRTEAFF. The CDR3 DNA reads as TGTGCCATCGAACGGGGTAGGACTGAAGCTTTCTTT.